These 20 T cell receptor beta chains originate from one sample sequenced in a study of Graves' ophthalmopathy and Graves' hyperthyroidism. The authors amplified TCR beta CDR3 regions, and they did so from RNA transcripts for repertoire sequencing. An opening RT-PCR round employed HTBI primers and preceded a second-round multiplex PCR. TCRdb used MiXCR to reprocess the multiplex PCR reads, holding one entry per CDR3 protein. The sample lists under 800,000 distinct CDR3 sequences; about a fifth were seen once. Sequencing was done on a sample of peripheral blood. The origin of the receptors is a woman aged 18-35 years with stable Graves' hyperthyroidism. Some clones in this sample may be carry-over from other donors' samples.

This clonotype was seen many times. The V and J genes are TRBV27 and TRBJ2-5; D uncertain. V lost 1 base to trimming and J lost 2 bases, with 8 bases between them. This CDR3 spans 14 amino acids. The germline gives CDR1 MNHEY, CDR2 SMNVEV (reference sequence). The CDR3 DNA reads as TGTGCCAGCAGTTTATTGGCGAGACAAGAGACCCAGTACTTC. Translation: CASSLLARQETQYF.

This clonotype has ten or more counts. This sequence joins TRBV7-2 and TRBJ1-1, with D perhaps matching TRBD1 (5 bases). CDR3 length equals 14 residues. Germline assignment: CDR1 SGHTA and CDR2 FQGNSA. The germline V and J ends were trimmed by 4 bases and 0 bases, with 9 bases remaining between them. Here the CDR3 reads CASSWGPMNTEAFF. The CDR3 DNA follows: TGTGCCAGCAGCTGGGGACCGATGAACACTGAAGCTTTCTTT. Complete variable domain (other parts from reference TRBV7-2 and TRBJ1-1): GAGVSQSPSNKVTEKGKDVELRCDPISGHTALYWYRQSLGQGLEFLIYFQGNSAPDKSGLPSDRFSAERTGGSVSTLTIQRTQQEDSAVYLCASSWGPMNTEAFFGQGTRLTVV.

The V call is TRBV20-1, the J call TRBJ2-7; 7 bases map to TRBD1. With V trimmed by 1 base and J by 2 bases, 5 bases remained unmatched. Germline V gene sequence: CDR1 DFQATT, CDR2 SNEGSKA (reference sequence). The CDR3 length is 14 residues. Here the CDR3 reads CSARGQTGTYEQYF. The CDR3 DNA reads as TGCAGTGCTAGAGGCCAGACAGGGACCTACGAGCAGTACTTC.

This clonotype was counted at least ten times. J is TRBJ2-2 and V is TRBV28, with 7 bases that match TRBD1. Germline V gene sequence: CDR1 MDHEN, CDR2 SYDVKM. The CDR3 is 15 amino acids. V lost 7 bases, J lost 2 bases, and 7 bases stayed unmatched. CDR3 residues: CASTRGQTNTGELFF. CDR3 coding DNA: TGTGCCAGCACGAGGGGGCAAACTAACACCGGGGAGCTGTTTTTT.

This clonotype has a count of ten or more. CDR3 loop: CASSLEEGNIQYF. CDR3 coding DNA: TGTGCCAGCAGCTTAGAGGAAGGAAACATTCAGTACTTC. The chain employs TRBV7-2 and TRBJ2-4; D remains unclear. V lost 1 base and J lost 6, with 7 bases in between. The CDR3 spans 13 residues. The V gene's germline CDR1 is SGHTA and CDR2 FQGNSA. Full variable domain (remainder filled in from reference TRBV7-2 and TRBJ2-4): GAGVSQSPSNKVTEKGKDVELRCDPISGHTALYWYRQSLGQGLEFLIYFQGNSAPDKSGLPSDRFSAERTGGSVSTLTIQRTQQEDSAVYLCASSLEEGNIQYFGAGTRLSVL.

V and J are TRBV12-3 or TRBV12-4 and TRBJ2-7; 11 nucleotides match TRBD1. V was pared by 5 bases and J by 6 bases, with 3 bases of the junction left unmatched. The length of the CDR3 is 13 residues. The CDR3 sequence is CASSRDRGTEQYF. Here the CDR3 DNA reads TGTGCCAGCAGTAGGGACAGGGGGACCGAGCAGTACTTC.

This clonotype has ten or more counts. A read error may be the cause here, since a much bigger clone is one base away. The chain links TRBV11-2 to TRBJ1-1; D not certain. The CDR3 consists of 13 residues. Germline V CDR1 and CDR2: SGHAT, FQNNGV. CDR3 sequence (DNA): TGTGCCAGCAACTTAGATCGGGGAGCTGAAGCTTTCTTT. Translating gives CASNLDRGAEAFF.

The chain has TRBV7-6 and TRBJ2-7, with 8 bases lining up with TRBD2. Losses at the gene ends were 5 bases for V and 3 bases for J; bases not matched to a gene: 9. Germline V gene lookup returns CDR1 SGHVS and CDR2 FNYEAQ. CDR3 length equals 15 residues. The CDR3 spells CASSPREGRNYEQYF. Here the CDR3 DNA reads TGTGCCAGCAGCCCTCGGGAGGGGCGTAACTACGAGCAGTACTTC.

This clonotype has more than one count but fewer than ten. The V call is TRBV24-1, the J call TRBJ2-5; 8 nucleotides align to TRBD1. The length of the CDR3 is 16 residues. V shed 4 bases, J shed 5 bases, and the junction held 11 bases outside the gene matches. From germline, CDR1 is KGHDR and CDR2 SFDVKD. CDR3 nucleotides: TGTGCCACCAGTGACCCCGCCGGGACAGGAAGGGAGACCCAGTACTTC. Its protein product is CATSDPAGTGRETQYF.

CDR3 nucleotide sequence: TGTGCCTGGAGCGGACAGTTCTACACCGGGGAGCTGTTTTTT. Protein: CAWSGQFYTGELFF. The chain is built from TRBV30 and TRBJ2-2; D perhaps matches TRBD1 (6 bases). V was cut by 3 bases and J by 3 bases, with 11 bases left in between. The V gene's germline CDR1 is GTSNPN and CDR2 SVGIG (reference sequence). The CDR3 runs to 14 residues. Variable domain in full (rest from reference TRBV30 and TRBJ2-2): SQTIHQWPATLVQPVGSPLSLECTVEGTSNPNLYWYRQAAGRGLQLLFYSVGIGQISSEVPQNLSASRPQDRQFILSSKKLLLSDSGFYLCAWSGQFYTGELFFGEGSRLTVL.

In its sample, this clonotype was seen many times. J is TRBJ1-6 and V is TRBV12-3 or TRBV12-4; the D is unclear. The V end lost 3 bases, the J end lost 9 bases, and 12 bases lay between the germline ends. The CDR3 has 14 residues. CDR3 DNA sequence: TGTGCCAGCAGTTTGGGAAGGGCGGGTTCACCCCTCCACTTT. Translating gives CASSLGRAGSPLHF.

The J gene is TRBJ1-2, the V gene TRBV28; D unresolved. The length of the CDR3 is 12 residues. Germline V gene lookup returns CDR1 MDHEN and CDR2 SYDVKM. With 5 bases removed from V and 5 bases from J, the gap between germline ends came to 9 bases. The CDR3 DNA follows: TGTGCCAGCAGTACGATAGGGTATGGCTACACCTTC. Translation gives CASSTIGYGYTF.

Ten or more counts support this clonotype. The V gene is TRBV5-1, the J gene TRBJ1-5; D is ambiguous. The germline gives CDR1 SGHRS, CDR2 YFSETQ. The length of the CDR3 is 14 residues. V gave up 4 bases and J gave up 3 bases, with 11 bases separating them. The CDR3 reads CASSPESPNQPQHF. DNA for the CDR3: TGCGCCAGCAGCCCGGAATCTCCCAATCAGCCCCAGCATTTT.

The DNA for the CDR3 is TGCAGCGCCGGGGGCAATTCTGAAGCTTTCTTT. Translation gives CSAGGNSEAFF. The chain has TRBV29-1 and TRBJ1-1, with TRBD1 as a possible D gene (6 bases). The CDR3 contains 11 residues. CDR1 is SQVTM and CDR2 is ANQGSEA in the germline V gene. Trimming stripped 7 bases from V and 6 bases from J, with 12 bases between.

This clonotype was detected ten times or more. This rearrangement joins TRBV2 to TRBJ2-7; 8 bases agree with TRBD2. J was trimmed by 7 bases and V by 5 bases; bases with no gene match: 10. Germline CDR1 reads SNHLY; CDR2 reads FYNNEI. There are 14 residues in the CDR3. The CDR3 region is CASSTLGTRSEQYF. The CDR3 DNA is TGTGCCAGCAGTACCCTTGGGACTAGGTCAGAGCAGTACTTC.

The CDR3 DNA reads as TGTGCCACCAGCAGGGGACAGGGTTCAAATCAGCCCCAGCATTTT. It encodes CATSRGQGSNQPQHF. This rearrangement joins TRBV15 to TRBJ1-5; 9 bases map to TRBD1. In germline, CDR1 is LNHNV, CDR2 YYDKDF (reference sequence). The CDR3 is 15 residues long. With 3 bases clipped from V and 4 bases from J, the junction kept 4 bases outside the gene matches.

This clonotype has ten or more counts. Mismatch with germline at one junction end may stem from a read error. The V gene is TRBV19, the J gene TRBJ2-7; tentative D call: TRBD2 (6 bases). Germline values: CDR1 LNHDA, CDR2 SQIVND (reference sequence). The CDR3 is made up of 14 amino acids. The CDR3 bases are TGTGCCAGCAGTATTGGGGGGACCTCCTACGAGCAGTACTTC. Translating gives CASSIGGTSYEQYF.

The table lists this clonotype with a few counts. This chain's CDR3 is CAISESLGYEQYF. The CDR3 coding sequence is TGTGCCATCAGTGAGTCGCTCGGCTACGAGCAGTACTTC. The chain links TRBV10-3 to TRBJ2-7; D unclear. CDR3 length: 13 residues. The V gene's germline CDR1 is ENHRY and CDR2 SYGVKD. V shed 0 bases and J shed 3 bases, with 6 bases lying between them.

This clonotype appeared many times. This sequence joins TRBV5-1 and TRBJ2-2; D remains ambiguous. V lost 0 bases to trimming and J lost 4 bases, with 7 bases between them. This CDR3 spans 14 amino acids. Germline lookup yields CDR1 SGHRS and CDR2 YFSETQ. The CDR3 nucleotides read TGCGCCAGCAGCTTGGGGTTGGTCACCGGGGAGCTGTTTTTT. It codes for CASSLGLVTGELFF.

The chain uses TRBV19 and TRBJ1-1; D remains unclear. Germline V gene sequence: CDR1 LNHDA, CDR2 SQIVND (reference sequence). The germline V and J ends were trimmed by 6 bases and 11 bases, with 10 bases remaining between them. CDR3 size: 10 residues. CDR3 bases: TGTGCCAGTAGAACGAACCGCGCTTTCTTT. Encoded protein: CASRTNRAFF.